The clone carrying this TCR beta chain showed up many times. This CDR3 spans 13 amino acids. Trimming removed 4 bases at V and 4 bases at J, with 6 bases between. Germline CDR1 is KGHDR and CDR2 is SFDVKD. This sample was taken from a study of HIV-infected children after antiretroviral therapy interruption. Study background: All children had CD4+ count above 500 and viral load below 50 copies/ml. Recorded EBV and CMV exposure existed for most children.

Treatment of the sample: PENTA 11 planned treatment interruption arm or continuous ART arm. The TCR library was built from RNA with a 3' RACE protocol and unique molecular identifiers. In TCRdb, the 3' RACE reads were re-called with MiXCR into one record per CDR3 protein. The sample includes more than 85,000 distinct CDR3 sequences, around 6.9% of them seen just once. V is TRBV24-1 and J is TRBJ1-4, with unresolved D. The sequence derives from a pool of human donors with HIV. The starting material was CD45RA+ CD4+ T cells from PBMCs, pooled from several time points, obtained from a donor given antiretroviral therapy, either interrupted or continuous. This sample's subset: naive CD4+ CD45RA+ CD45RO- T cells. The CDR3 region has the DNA TGTGCCACCAGTGAGGCAATTAATGAAAAACTGTTTTTT. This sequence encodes CATSEAINEKLFF.